This T cell receptor (beta chain) emerged from a study of identical twins. This CDR3 contains 15 residues. The germline CDR1 and CDR2 sequences are SGHRS and YFSETQ. Trimming cost V 3 bases and J 2 bases, with 12 bases left between them. Notes on the study in general: Conclusions came from cross-sectional statistical analysis, not from following the same donors. Twin pairs' shared out-of-frame alpha sequences were enriched in low generation probability.

A word on this clonotype: Antigen: not known.

Each CDR3 protein is one row after TCRdb ran MiXCR on the 5' RACE reads. The sample lists 400,000 or so distinct CDR3 sequences, 8.5% to 10% seen once, with about 9.1% in the top ten. Every sampled donor was Caucasian and healthy. The chain uses TRBV5-1 and TRBJ2-1; D is perhaps TRBD1 or TRBD2 (6 bases each). The receptor comes from a woman in her fifties or sixties in good health. The sequencing sample was made of naive T cells sorted from blood. The CDR3 loop reads CASSWGAGTYNEQFF. The CDR3 nucleotides read TGCGCCAGCAGCTGGGGGGCAGGTACCTACAATGAGCAGTTCTTC.